This T cell receptor (beta chain) originates from a study of cytomegalovirus exposure and HLA in healthy donors. General study results and limits: With later analysis, a missense DCLRE1C variant became linked to TCR beta V- and J-gene trimming. Most subjects had HLA-A and HLA-B alleles reportedly predicted accurately by TCR beta sequences.

Healthy individuals who donated bone marrow served as the donors. The PCR contained 60 Vbeta and 13 Jbeta primers. Method: immunoSEQ multiplex PCR; TCRdb's copy keeps in-frame clones and lacks some. The table records approximately 120,000 clones, less than 70% of them present only once. With regard to this clone: Its antigen is as yet unknown.

This TCR came from a woman in her 70s in good health and CMV-seropositive. Specimen: PBMCs.

The CDR3, as DNA: TGTGCCTGGAGTGCCCTCACCGGGGAGCTGTTTTTT. Protein sequence: CAWSALTGELFF. The rearrangement uses TRBV30 and TRBJ2-2; no clear D. V was pared by 1 base and J by 4 bases, with 4 bases between. Germline-derived CDR1 and CDR2 are GTSNPN and SVGIG (reference sequence). The CDR3 runs to 12 residues.